Listed below are T cell receptor beta chains from one sample, sequenced in a study of CD8 T cells in ankylosing spondylitis. TCRdb re-analysed the 5' RACE reads in MiXCR, keeping a single row per CDR3 protein. There are around 340,000 distinct CDR3 sequences in the sample; roughly 22% occur only once, and roughly 14% lies in the top ten. Sequenced: blood, either unsorted or a sorted T cell fraction (not recorded which). These receptors were taken from a male donor with ankylosing spondylitis or in good health (not recorded which). Each CDR3 is given with its conserved first and last residue. A D gene is named only where the DNA matches it firmly. Not all rows give a size; the values are once, few, many and, for expanded clones, a class.

size	D	V	J	CDR3	DNA
-	-	TRBV18	TRBJ2-1	CASSPRDTGLNEQFF	TGTGCCAGCTCACCCCGGGACACGGGACTCAATGAGCAGTTCTTC
few	TRBD1	TRBV7-9	TRBJ2-1	CASSLRTGSFYNEQFF	TGTGCCAGCAGCTTACGGACAGGGTCGTTCTACAATGAGCAGTTCTTC
-	-	TRBV4-1	TRBJ2-1	CASSQEAQGNEQFF	TGCGCCAGCAGCCAAGAGGCCCAGGGCAACGAGCAGTTCTTC
-	-	TRBV18	TRBJ2-5	CASSQGYDQETQYF	TGTGCCAGCTCACAGGGATACGACCAAGAGACCCAGTACTTC
few	-	TRBV20-1	TRBJ2-3	CSARDLDYRTDTQYF	TGCAGTGCTAGAGATCTGGACTATCGCACAGATACGCAGTATTTT
-	-	TRBV11-2	TRBJ2-3	CASSDGVAADTQYF	TGTGCCAGCAGCGACGGGGTGGCGGCAGATACGCAGTATTTT
-	-	TRBV20-1	TRBJ1-6	CSARAPGRKNSPLHF	TGCAGTGCTAGGGCGCCTGGACGGAAAAATTCACCCCTCCACTTT
-	TRBD1	TRBV27	TRBJ2-2	CASSLSNPGGSGELFF	TGTGCCAGCAGTTTATCTAATCCAGGGGGCTCCGGGGAGCTGTTTTTT
many	-	TRBV12-3/TRBV12-4	TRBJ2-2	CASSSNTGELFF	TGTGCCAGCAGTTCAAACACCGGGGAGCTGTTTTTT
few	-	TRBV29-1	TRBJ2-2	CSVEGQASGELFF	TGCAGCGTTGAAGGGCAGGCATCCGGGGAGCTGTTTTTT
-	TRBD1	TRBV12-3/TRBV12-4	TRBJ2-6	CALSLAFGDSYSGANVLTF	TGTGCCCTCAGTTTAGCATTCGGGGACAGCTACTCTGGGGCCAACGTCCTGACTTTC
-	-	TRBV18	TRBJ2-1	CASSPPRGDEQFF	TGTGCCAGCTCACCACCCAGGGGGGATGAGCAGTTCTTC
few	TRBD1	TRBV10-3	TRBJ1-5	CAISGQGAYDQPQHF	TGTGCCATCAGTGGTCAGGGGGCTTACGATCAGCCCCAGCATTTT
-	-	TRBV12-3/TRBV12-4	TRBJ2-7	CASSFQGVEQYF	TGTGCCAGCAGTTTCCAGGGCGTAGAGCAGTACTTC
-	TRBD1	TRBV7-9	TRBJ1-6	CAITGTGGDSPLHF	TGTGCCATCACAGGGACAGGGGGCGATTCACCCCTCCACTTT
few	TRBD2	TRBV6-1	TRBJ2-7	CASSTAGDYEYEQYF	TGTGCCAGCAGTACGGCCGGGGACTACGAGTACGAGCAGTACTTC
-	-	TRBV7-9	TRBJ2-7	CASSFQGMSEQYF	TGTGCCAGCAGCTTTCAGGGGATGAGCGAGCAGTACTTC
-	TRBD1	TRBV6-1	TRBJ2-1	CASSGQGVYNEQFF	TGTGCCAGCAGTGGACAGGGGGTTTACAATGAGCAGTTCTTC
few	-	TRBV12-3/TRBV12-4	TRBJ2-3	CATASISTDTQYF	TGTGCCACCGCCTCCATTAGCACAGATACGCAGTATTTT
-	-	TRBV30	TRBJ2-7	CAWSERQPYEQYF	TGTGCCTGGAGTGAACGACAGCCCTACGAGCAGTACTTC
few	-	TRBV20-1	TRBJ2-7	CSARDPGHYEQYF	TGCAGTGCTAGAGATCCGGGCCACTACGAGCAGTACTTC
-	TRBD2	TRBV12-3/TRBV12-4	TRBJ2-3	CASSSLAGGGSDTQYF	TGTGCCAGCAGTTCTTTGGCGGGGGGGGGGTCAGATACGCAGTATTTT
-	-	TRBV5-1	TRBJ2-7	CASSLPPAYEQYF	TGCGCCAGCAGCTTGCCTCCCGCCTACGAGCAGTACTTC
-	-	TRBV7-2	TRBJ2-4	CASSPMERGENIQYF	TGTGCCAGCAGCCCAATGGAACGGGGCGAAAACATTCAGTACTTC
-	-	TRBV27	TRBJ1-2	CASSPPGLHYGYTF	TGTGCCAGCAGCCCCCCCGGACTCCACTATGGCTACACCTTC
-	-	TRBV6-2/TRBV6-3	TRBJ1-1	CASSYQPPGILRTEAFF	TGTGCCAGCAGTTATCAGCCGCCAGGGATTTTGCGAACTGAAGCTTTCTTT
few	-	TRBV5-1	TRBJ2-3	CASSIERDTQYF	TGCGCCAGCAGCATCGAAAGAGATACGCAGTATTTT
-	-	TRBV6-6	TRBJ2-1	CASSAGSYNEQFF	TGTGCCAGCAGCGCGGGGTCCTACAATGAGCAGTTCTTC
-	-	TRBV12-3/TRBV12-4	TRBJ2-5	CASRAAHQETQYF	TGTGCCAGCAGGGCGGCCCACCAAGAGACCCAGTACTTC
few	-	TRBV11-1	TRBJ2-3	CASSLRSSSGGFTDTQYF	TGTGCCAGCAGCTTACGGTCCTCCAGCGGAGGCTTCACAGATACGCAGTATTTT
few	TRBD2	TRBV20-1	TRBJ2-3	CSATLAGVFTDTQYF	TGCAGTGCTACGCTAGCGGGGGTGTTCACAGATACGCAGTATTTT
few	TRBD2	TRBV2	TRBJ2-1	CASSELGTSGYNEQFF	TGTGCCAGCAGTGAGCTCGGGACTAGCGGCTACAATGAGCAGTTCTTC
many	-	TRBV4-1	TRBJ2-7	CASRGLAAYEQYF	TGCGCCAGCAGGGGCTTAGCGGCCTACGAGCAGTACTTC
few	TRBD1	TRBV12-3/TRBV12-4	TRBJ2-5	CASSRQGFQETQYF	TGTGCCAGCAGTCGACAGGGATTCCAAGAGACCCAGTACTTC
few	TRBD1	TRBV5-5	TRBJ2-7	CASSPPGTGLNEQYF	TGTGCCAGCAGCCCCCCCGGGACAGGGTTAAACGAGCAGTACTTC
-	TRBD1	TRBV9	TRBJ2-7	CASSANPRDREAAYEQYF	TGTGCCAGCAGCGCTAATCCCCGGGACAGGGAAGCAGCCTACGAGCAGTACTTC
few	-	TRBV20-1	TRBJ2-2	CSVRVLSNTGELFF	TGCAGTGTTAGAGTACTCTCTAACACCGGGGAGCTGTTTTTT
-	-	TRBV6-1	TRBJ1-5	CASSEWTDSNQPQHF	TGTGCCAGCAGTGAGTGGACGGATAGCAATCAGCCCCAGCATTTT
few	-	TRBV7-9	TRBJ1-2	CASSTLAPFHGYTF	TGTGCCAGCAGCACCTTGGCCCCCTTTCACGGCTACACCTTC
-	-	TRBV9	TRBJ2-5	CASSVDGVSETQYF	TGTGCCAGCAGCGTAGATGGGGTTTCAGAGACCCAGTACTTC
-	-	TRBV2	TRBJ1-1	CASSEGRGGTEAFF	TGTGCCAGCAGTGAGGGACGGGGGGGCACTGAAGCTTTCTTT
few	-	TRBV20-1	TRBJ2-7	CSAEVAAEQYF	TGCAGTGCAGAGGTAGCAGCGGAGCAGTACTTC
-	-	TRBV10-3	TRBJ2-7	CAISGDSFYEQYF	TGTGCCATCAGCGGAGACTCCTTCTACGAGCAGTACTTC
-	TRBD2	TRBV12-3/TRBV12-4	TRBJ2-3	CASSDHGGAVTDTQYF	TGTGCCAGCAGTGACCACGGGGGGGCCGTCACAGATACGCAGTATTTT
few	TRBD2	TRBV3-1	TRBJ2-7	CASSQDSGTPYEQYF	TGTGCCAGCAGCCAAGATAGCGGGACCCCCTACGAGCAGTACTTC
-	-	TRBV7-9	TRBJ2-1	CASSPRDRKGGEQFF	TGTGCCAGCAGCCCGAGGGACCGCAAAGGGGGTGAGCAGTTCTTC
few	TRBD1	TRBV29-1	TRBJ2-7	CSVESRGSYEQYF	TGCAGCGTTGAGTCCAGGGGGTCCTACGAGCAGTACTTC
-	-	TRBV6-5	TRBJ2-1	CASSYDRPSYNEQFF	TGTGCCAGCAGTTACGACCGTCCCTCCTACAATGAGCAGTTCTTC
-	TRBD1	TRBV5-6	TRBJ2-1	CASSSLDRVYNEQFF	TGTGCCAGCAGCTCCCTCGACAGGGTCTACAATGAGCAGTTCTTC
-	TRBD2	TRBV20-1	TRBJ2-7	CSAPRTSGVYEQYF	TGCAGTGCTCCCAGGACTAGCGGTGTCTACGAGCAGTACTTC
-	-	TRBV28	TRBJ2-1	CASGFNRLNEQFF	TGTGCCAGCGGATTCAACAGGCTCAATGAGCAGTTCTTC
-	TRBD1	TRBV20-1	TRBJ2-2	CSGTDRVPGELFF	TGCAGTGGCACGGACAGGGTACCCGGGGAGCTGTTTTTT
few	-	TRBV6-5	TRBJ2-1	CASSYGAVGGQFF	TGTGCCAGCAGTTACGGGGCGGTGGGGGGGCAGTTCTTC
few	-	TRBV6-6	TRBJ1-2	CATRETNGYTF	TGTGCCACACGAGAAACAAATGGCTACACCTTC
few	TRBD1	TRBV12-3/TRBV12-4	TRBJ2-5	CASSPNGLTGGGETQYF	TGTGCCAGCAGTCCCAATGGGCTTACAGGGGGCGGGGAGACCCAGTACTTC
few	TRBD1	TRBV5-1	TRBJ2-7	CASSAWTGDAYEQYF	TGCGCCAGCAGCGCCTGGACAGGGGATGCGTACGAGCAGTACTTC